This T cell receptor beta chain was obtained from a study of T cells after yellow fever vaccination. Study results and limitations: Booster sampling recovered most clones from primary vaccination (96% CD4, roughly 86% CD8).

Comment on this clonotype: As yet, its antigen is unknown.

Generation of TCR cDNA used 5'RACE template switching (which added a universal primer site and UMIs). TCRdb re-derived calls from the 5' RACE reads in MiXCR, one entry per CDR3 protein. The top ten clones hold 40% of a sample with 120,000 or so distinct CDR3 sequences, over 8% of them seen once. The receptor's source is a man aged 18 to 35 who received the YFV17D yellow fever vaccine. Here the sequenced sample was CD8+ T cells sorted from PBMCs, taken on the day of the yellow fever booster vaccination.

The CDR3 reads CASSQDRGGVETQYF. Here the CDR3 DNA reads TGCGCCAGCAGCCAAGATCGGGGGGGGGTGGAGACCCAGTACTTC. The chain uses TRBV4-3 and TRBJ2-5; 8 bases are a match to TRBD2. Germline lookup yields CDR1 LGHNA and CDR2 YSLEER. Trimming cost V 0 bases and J 5 bases; bases outside gene matches: 5. The CDR3 consists of 15 residues.